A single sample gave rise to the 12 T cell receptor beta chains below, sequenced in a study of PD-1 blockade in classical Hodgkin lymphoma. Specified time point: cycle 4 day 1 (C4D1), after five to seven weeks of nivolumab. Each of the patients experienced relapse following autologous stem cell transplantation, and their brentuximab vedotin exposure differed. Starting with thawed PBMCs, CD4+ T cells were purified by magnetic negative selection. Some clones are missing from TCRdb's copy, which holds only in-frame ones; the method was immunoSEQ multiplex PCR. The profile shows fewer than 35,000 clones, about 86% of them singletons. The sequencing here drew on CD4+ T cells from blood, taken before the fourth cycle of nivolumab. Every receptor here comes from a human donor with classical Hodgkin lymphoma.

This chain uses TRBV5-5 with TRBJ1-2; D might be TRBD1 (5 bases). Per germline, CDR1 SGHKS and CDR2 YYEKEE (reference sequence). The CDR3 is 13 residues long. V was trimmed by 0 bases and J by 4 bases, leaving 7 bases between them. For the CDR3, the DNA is TGTGCCAGCAGCTTGGCGGGGGTCTATGGCTACACCTTC. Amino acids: CASSLAGVYGYTF.

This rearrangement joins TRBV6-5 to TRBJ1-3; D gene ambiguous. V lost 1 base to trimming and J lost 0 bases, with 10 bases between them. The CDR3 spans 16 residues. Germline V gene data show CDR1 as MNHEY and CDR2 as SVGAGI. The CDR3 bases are TGTGCCAGCAGTTACTTTTCGGCTCTCTCTGGAAACACCATATATTTT. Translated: CASSYFSALSGNTIYF.

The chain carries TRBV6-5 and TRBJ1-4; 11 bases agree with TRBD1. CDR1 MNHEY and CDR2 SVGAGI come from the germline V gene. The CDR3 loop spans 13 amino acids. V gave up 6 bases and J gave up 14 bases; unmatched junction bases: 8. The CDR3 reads CASSPGQGARLFF. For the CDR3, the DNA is TGTGCCAGCAGCCCAGGACAGGGGGCTAGGCTGTTTTTT.

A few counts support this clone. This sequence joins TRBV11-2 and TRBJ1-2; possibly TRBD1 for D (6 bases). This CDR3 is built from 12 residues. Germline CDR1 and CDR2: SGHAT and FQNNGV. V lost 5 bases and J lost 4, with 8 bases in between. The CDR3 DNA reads TGTGCCAGCAGCCCGACAGGCTATGGCTACACCTTC. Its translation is CASSPTGYGYTF.

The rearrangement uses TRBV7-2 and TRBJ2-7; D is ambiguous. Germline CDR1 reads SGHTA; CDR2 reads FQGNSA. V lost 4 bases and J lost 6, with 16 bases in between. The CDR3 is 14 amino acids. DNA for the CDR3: TGTGCCAGCAGCTCTCTTGGGGTGATCCGCGAGCAGTACTTC. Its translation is CASSSLGVIREQYF.

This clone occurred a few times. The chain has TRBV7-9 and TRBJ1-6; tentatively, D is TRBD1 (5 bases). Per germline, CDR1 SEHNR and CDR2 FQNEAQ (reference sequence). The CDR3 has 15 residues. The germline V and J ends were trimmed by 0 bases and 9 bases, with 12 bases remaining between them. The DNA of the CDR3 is TGTGCCAGCAGCTTAGCTGGGGGAAGTGGTTCACCCCTCCACTTT. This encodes CASSLAGGSGSPLHF.

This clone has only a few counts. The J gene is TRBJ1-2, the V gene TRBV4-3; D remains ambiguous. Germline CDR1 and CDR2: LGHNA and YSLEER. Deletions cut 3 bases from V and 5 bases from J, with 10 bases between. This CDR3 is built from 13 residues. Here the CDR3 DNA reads TGCGCCAGCAGCCACGATATTCGGTATGGCTACACCTTC. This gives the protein CASSHDIRYGYTF.

The CDR3 DNA sequence: TGTGCCAGCAGCTCGGGACTTACTCAAGACACAGATACGCAGTATTTT. Residues: CASSSGLTQDTDTQYF. The genes are TRBV5-5 and TRBJ2-3; perhaps TRBD2 as D (6 bases). The CDR3 is 16 amino acids. V lost 3 bases and J lost 2, with 16 bases in between. Germline CDR1 reads SGHKS; CDR2 reads YYEKEE (reference sequence).

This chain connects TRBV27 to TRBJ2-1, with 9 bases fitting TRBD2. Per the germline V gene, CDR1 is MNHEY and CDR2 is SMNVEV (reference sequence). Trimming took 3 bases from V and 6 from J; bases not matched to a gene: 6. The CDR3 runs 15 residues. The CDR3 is CASSFRGTSPNEQFF. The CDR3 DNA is TGTGCCAGCAGTTTTCGGGGGACTAGCCCCAATGAGCAGTTCTTC.

The CDR3 coding sequence is TGTGCCAGCAGTTATGGGCCCCGGCAGTTCTTC. Its translation: CASSYGPRQFF. The gene calls are TRBV28 and TRBJ2-1; D gene unclear. Germline V gene data show CDR1 as MDHEN and CDR2 as SYDVKM. CDR3 size: 11 residues. Trimming left V 4 bases short and J 12 bases short, with 10 bases between.

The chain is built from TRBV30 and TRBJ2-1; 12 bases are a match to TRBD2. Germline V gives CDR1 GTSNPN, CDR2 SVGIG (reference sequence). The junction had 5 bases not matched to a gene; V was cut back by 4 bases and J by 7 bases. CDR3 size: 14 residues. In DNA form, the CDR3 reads TGTGCCTGGACTAGCGGGGGGGCATGGAATGAGCAGTTCTTC. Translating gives CAWTSGGAWNEQFF.

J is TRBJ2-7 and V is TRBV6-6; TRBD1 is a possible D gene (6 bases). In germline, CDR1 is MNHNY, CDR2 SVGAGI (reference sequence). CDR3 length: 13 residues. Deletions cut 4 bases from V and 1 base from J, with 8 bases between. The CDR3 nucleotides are TGTGCCAGCAGTTTGGACAGATCCTACGAGCAGTACTTC. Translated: CASSLDRSYEQYF.